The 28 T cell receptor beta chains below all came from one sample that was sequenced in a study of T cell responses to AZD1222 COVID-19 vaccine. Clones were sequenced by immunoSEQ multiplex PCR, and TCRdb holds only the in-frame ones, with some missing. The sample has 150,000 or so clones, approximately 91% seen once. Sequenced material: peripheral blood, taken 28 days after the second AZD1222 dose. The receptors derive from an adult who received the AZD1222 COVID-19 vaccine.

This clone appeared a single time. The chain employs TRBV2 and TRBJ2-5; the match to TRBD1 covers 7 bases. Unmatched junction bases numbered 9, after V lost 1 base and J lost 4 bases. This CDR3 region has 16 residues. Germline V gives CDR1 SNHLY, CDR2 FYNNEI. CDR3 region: CASSEEAQGEGETQYF. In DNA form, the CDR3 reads TGTGCCAGCAGTGAAGAAGCCCAGGGGGAAGGAGAGACCCAGTACTTC.

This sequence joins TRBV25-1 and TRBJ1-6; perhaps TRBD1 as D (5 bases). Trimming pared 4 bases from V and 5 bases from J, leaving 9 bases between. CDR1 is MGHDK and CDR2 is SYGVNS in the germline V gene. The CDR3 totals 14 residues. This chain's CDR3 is CASSADSDNSPLHF. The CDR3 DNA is TGTGCCAGCAGTGCCGACAGCGATAATTCACCCCTCCACTTT.

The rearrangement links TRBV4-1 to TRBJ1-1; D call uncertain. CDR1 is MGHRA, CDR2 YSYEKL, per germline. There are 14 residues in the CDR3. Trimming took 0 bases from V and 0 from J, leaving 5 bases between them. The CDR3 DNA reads TGCGCCAGCAGCCAAGAGGTTCTGAACACTGAAGCTTTCTTT. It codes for CASSQEVLNTEAFF.

The CDR3 is CASRMGLGNQPQHF. CDR3 bases: TGTGCCAGCAGGATGGGACTGGGCAATCAGCCCCAGCATTTT. The chain has TRBV2 and TRBJ1-5, with a possible D match to TRBD1 (5 bases). Germline CDR1 and CDR2: SNHLY and FYNNEI. This CDR3 is 14 amino acids long. V lost 6 bases to trimming and J lost 2 bases, with 11 bases between them.

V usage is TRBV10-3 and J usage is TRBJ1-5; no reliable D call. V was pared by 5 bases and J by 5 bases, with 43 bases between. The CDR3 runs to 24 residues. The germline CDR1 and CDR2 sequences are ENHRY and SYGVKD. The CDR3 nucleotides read TGTGCCATCAGTCCCACTAGGCCCCGGGGAGGCCCGCTAACACTAGGTCGAACCGATCAGCCCCAGCATTTT. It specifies CAISPTRPRGGPLTLGRTDQPQHF.

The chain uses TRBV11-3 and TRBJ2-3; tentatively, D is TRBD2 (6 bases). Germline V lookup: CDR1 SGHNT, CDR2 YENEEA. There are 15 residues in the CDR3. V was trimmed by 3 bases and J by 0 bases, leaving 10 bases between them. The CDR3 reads CASSLGLASTDTQYF. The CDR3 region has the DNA TGTGCCAGCAGCTTGGGACTCGCTAGCACAGATACGCAGTATTTT.

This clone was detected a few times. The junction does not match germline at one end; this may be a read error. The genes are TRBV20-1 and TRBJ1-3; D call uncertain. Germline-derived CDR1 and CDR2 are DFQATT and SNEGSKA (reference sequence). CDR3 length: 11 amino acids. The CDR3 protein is CSAPRGSTIYF. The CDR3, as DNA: TGCAGTGCTCCCCGTGGAAGCACCATATATTTT.

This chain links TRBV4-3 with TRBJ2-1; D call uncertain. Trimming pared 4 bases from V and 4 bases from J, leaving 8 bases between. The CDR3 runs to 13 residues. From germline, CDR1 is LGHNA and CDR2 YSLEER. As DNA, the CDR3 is TGCGCCAGCAGCCCCGGGTGGTACAATGAGCAGTTCTTC. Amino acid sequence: CASSPGWYNEQFF.

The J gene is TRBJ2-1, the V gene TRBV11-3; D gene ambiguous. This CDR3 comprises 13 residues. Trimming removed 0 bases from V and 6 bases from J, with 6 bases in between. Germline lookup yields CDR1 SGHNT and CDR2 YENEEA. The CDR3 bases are TGTGCCAGCAGCTTAGAATTAAGCAATGAGCAGTTCTTC. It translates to CASSLELSNEQFF.

CDR3 nucleotides: TGTGCCAGCAGTTTGAGGGCAGGGGGCGATTTCTTCTATGGCTACACCTTC. Residues: CASSLRAGGDFFYGYTF. The chain is built from TRBV27 and TRBJ1-2; the match to TRBD1 covers 8 bases. The CDR3 is 17 amino acids. Germline-derived CDR1 and CDR2 are MNHEY and SMNVEV (reference sequence). V trimming: 3 bases; J trimming: 4 bases; junction bases outside the gene matches: 13.

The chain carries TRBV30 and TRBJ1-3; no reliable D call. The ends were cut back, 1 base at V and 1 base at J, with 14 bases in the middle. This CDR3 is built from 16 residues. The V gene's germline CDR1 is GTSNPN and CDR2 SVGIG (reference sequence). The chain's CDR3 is CAWSAANRRSGNTIYF. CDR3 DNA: TGTGCCTGGAGTGCAGCTAATAGAAGGTCTGGAAACACCATATATTTT. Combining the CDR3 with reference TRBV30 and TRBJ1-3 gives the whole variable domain SQTIHQWPATLVQPVGSPLSLECTVEGTSNPNLYWYRQAAGRGLQLLFYSVGIGQISSEVPQNLSASRPQDRQFILSSKKLLLSDSGFYLCAWSAANRRSGNTIYFGEGSWLTVV.

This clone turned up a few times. The CDR3 DNA reads TGTGCCAGCAGTCGGACAGGGTCTGGAAACACCATATATTTT. Translation gives CASSRTGSGNTIYF. The chain joins TRBV25-1 to TRBJ1-3; TRBD1 aligns across 8 bases. V was clipped by 5 bases and J by 1 base; unmatched bases: 1. Germline CDR1 and CDR2: MGHDK and SYGVNS. The CDR3 loop spans 14 amino acids. Full variable domain (rest looked up from reference TRBV25-1 and TRBJ1-3): EADIYQTPRYLVIGTGKKITLECSQTMGHDKMYWYQQDPGMELHLIHYSYGVNSTEKGDLSSESTVSRIRTEHFPLTLESARPSHTSQYLCASSRTGSGNTIYFGEGSWLTVV.

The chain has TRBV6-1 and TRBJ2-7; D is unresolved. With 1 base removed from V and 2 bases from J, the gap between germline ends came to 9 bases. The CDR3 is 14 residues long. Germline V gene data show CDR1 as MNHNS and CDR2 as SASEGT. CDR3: CASSEGPGAYEQYF. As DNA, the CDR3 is TGTGCCAGCAGTGAAGGTCCAGGAGCCTACGAGCAGTACTTC.

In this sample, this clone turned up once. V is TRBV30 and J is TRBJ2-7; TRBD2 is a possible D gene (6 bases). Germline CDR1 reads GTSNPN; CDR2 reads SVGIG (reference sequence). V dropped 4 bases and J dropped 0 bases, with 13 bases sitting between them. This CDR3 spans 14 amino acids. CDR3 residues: CAWNAGSSSYEQYF. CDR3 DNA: TGTGCCTGGAATGCGGGGTCCAGCTCCTACGAGCAGTACTTC.

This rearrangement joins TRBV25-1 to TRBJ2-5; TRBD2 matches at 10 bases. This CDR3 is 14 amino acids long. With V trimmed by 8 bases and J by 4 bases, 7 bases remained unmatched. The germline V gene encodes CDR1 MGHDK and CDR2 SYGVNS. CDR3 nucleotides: TGTGCCAGCGGAGCGGGGGGGCCCGGAGAGACCCAGTACTTC. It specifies CASGAGGPGETQYF.

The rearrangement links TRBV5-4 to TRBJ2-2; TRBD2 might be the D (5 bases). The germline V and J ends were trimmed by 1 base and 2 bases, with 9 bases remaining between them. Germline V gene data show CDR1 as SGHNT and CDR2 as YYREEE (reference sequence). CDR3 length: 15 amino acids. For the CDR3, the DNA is TGTGCCAGCAGCTTGAATACGGGAAACACCGGGGAGCTGTTTTTT. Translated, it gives CASSLNTGNTGELFF.

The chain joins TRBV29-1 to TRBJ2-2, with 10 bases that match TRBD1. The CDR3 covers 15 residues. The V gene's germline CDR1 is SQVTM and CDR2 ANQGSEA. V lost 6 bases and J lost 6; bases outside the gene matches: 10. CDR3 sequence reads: CSVATPGQGPGELFF. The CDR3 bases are TGCAGCGTAGCAACACCGGGACAGGGGCCCGGGGAGCTGTTTTTT.

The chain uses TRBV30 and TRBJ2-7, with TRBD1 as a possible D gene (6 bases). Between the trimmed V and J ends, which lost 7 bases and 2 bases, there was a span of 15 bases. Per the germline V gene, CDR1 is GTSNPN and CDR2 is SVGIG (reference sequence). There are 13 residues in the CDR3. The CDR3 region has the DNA TGTGCCTTGGACAGTTTAGCCCCCTACGAGCAGTACTTC. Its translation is CALDSLAPYEQYF. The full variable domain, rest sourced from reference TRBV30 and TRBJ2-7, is SQTIHQWPATLVQPVGSPLSLECTVEGTSNPNLYWYRQAAGRGLQLLFYSVGIGQISSEVPQNLSASRPQDRQFILSSKKLLLSDSGFYLCALDSLAPYEQYFGPGTRLTVT.

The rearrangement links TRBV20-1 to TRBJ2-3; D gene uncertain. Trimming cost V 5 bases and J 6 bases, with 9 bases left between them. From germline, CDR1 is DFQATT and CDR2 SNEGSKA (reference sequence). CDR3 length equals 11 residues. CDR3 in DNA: TGCAGTGCTCCGGATCCGGATACGCAGTATTTT. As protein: CSAPDPDTQYF.

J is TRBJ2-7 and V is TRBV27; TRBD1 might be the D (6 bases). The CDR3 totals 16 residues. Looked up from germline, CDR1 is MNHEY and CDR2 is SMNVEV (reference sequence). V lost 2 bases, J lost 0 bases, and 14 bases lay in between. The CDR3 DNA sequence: TGTGCCAGCAGTTTAGTCTCCGGGACACTCTCCTACGAGCAGTACTTC. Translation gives CASSLVSGTLSYEQYF.

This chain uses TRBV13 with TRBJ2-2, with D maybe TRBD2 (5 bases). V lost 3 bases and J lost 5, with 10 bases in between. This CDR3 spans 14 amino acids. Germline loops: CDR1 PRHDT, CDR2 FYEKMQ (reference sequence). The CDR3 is CASSFGTRTGELFF. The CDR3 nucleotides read TGTGCCAGCAGCTTCGGTACTAGAACCGGGGAGCTGTTTTTT.

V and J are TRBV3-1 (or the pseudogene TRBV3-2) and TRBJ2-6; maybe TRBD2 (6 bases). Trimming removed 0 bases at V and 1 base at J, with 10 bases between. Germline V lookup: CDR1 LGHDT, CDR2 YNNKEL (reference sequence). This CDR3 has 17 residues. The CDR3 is CASSQDLGSSGANVLTF. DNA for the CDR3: TGTGCCAGCAGCCAAGATCTCGGGAGTTCTGGGGCCAACGTCCTGACTTTC.

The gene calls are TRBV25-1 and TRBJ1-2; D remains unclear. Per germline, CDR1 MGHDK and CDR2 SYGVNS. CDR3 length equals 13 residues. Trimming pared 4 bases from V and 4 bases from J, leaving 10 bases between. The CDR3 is CASSGGWGYGYTF. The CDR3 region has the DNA TGTGCCAGCAGTGGTGGGTGGGGCTATGGCTACACCTTC.

The CDR3 reads CASSQGQGGNQPQHF. Written as DNA, the CDR3 is TGTGCCAGCAGCCAAGGGCAGGGGGGCAATCAGCCCCAGCATTTT. The rearrangement links TRBV4-2 to TRBJ1-5; 7 bases fit TRBD1. CDR1 is LGHNA and CDR2 is YNFKEQ in the germline V gene. The CDR3 length is 15 residues. J was trimmed by 2 bases and V by 1 base; bases with no gene match: 2.

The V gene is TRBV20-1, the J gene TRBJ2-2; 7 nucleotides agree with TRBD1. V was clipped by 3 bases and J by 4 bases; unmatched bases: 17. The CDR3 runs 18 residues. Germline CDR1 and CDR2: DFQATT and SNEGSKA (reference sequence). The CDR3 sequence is CSASSTGAPYWGTGELFF. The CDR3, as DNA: TGCAGTGCTAGTTCAACAGGGGCGCCATATTGGGGCACCGGGGAGCTGTTTTTT.

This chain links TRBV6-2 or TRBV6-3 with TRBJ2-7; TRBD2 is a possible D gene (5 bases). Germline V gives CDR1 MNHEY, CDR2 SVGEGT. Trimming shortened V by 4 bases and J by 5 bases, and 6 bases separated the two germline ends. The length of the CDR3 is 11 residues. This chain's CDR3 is CASSWGDEQYF. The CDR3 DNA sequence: TGTGCCAGCAGTTGGGGAGACGAGCAGTACTTC.

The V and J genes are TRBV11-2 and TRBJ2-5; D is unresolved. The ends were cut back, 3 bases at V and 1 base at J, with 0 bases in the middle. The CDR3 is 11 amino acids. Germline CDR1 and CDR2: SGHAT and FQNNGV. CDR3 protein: CASSFQETQYF. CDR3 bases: TGTGCCAGCAGCTTCCAAGAGACCCAGTACTTC.

CDR3 sequence (DNA): TGTGCCATCAGTGACCTCGGAGGGATTCTCAGCAATACGCAGTATTTT. Residues: CAISDLGGILSNTQYF. This rearrangement joins TRBV10-3 to TRBJ2-3; D is possibly TRBD2 (6 bases). CDR3 length: 16 amino acids. Per the germline V gene, CDR1 is ENHRY and CDR2 is SYGVKD. V shed 3 bases and J shed 7 bases, with 20 bases lying between them.